These T cell receptor beta chains were read from a single sample in a study of CD8 T cells in ankylosing spondylitis. TCRdb independently ran MiXCR on the 5' RACE reads; one entry per CDR3 protein. The sample includes hundreds of thousands of distinct CDR3 sequences, about 12% of them seen just once. The sample comprised blood, either unsorted or a sorted T cell fraction (not recorded which). The receptors stem from a male donor with ankylosing spondylitis. Both conserved end residues are part of each CDR3. The D gene is left open where the match is weak. A clone size is listed for some rows: how often the clone was seen (once, few, many), or a class if it is expanded.

abundance	v_gene	len	j_gene	d_gene	CDR3nt	CDR3aa
few	TRBV4-3	14	TRBJ1-2	NA	TGCGCCAGCAGCCAAGAGAGTCGGTTCGGTGGCTACACCTTC	CASSQESRFGGYTF
NA	TRBV5-1	15	TRBJ2-1	TRBD1	TGCGCCAGCAGCTCGCCCGGGACAGGGGACAATGAGCAGTTCTTC	CASSSPGTGDNEQFF
many	TRBV4-2	16	TRBJ2-1	NA	TGTGCCAGCAGCCAAGATCAGCTAGGGTTCCCCAATGAGCAGTTCTTC	CASSQDQLGFPNEQFF
NA	TRBV5-1	13	TRBJ2-1	TRBD2	TGCGCCAGCAGCTTGGGACGGGAGGATGAGCAGTTCTTC	CASSLGREDEQFF
NA	TRBV7-3	17	TRBJ2-4	NA	TGTGCCAGCAGCTTAACGGGGTCGGGGGCAGCCAAAAACATTCAGTACTTC	CASSLTGSGAAKNIQYF
NA	TRBV20-1	15	TRBJ2-5	NA	TGCAGTGCTAGAGATCTAACAGGGCTCTGGGAGACCCAGTACTTC	CSARDLTGLWETQYF
NA	TRBV9	15	TRBJ2-5	TRBD2	TGTGCCAGCAGCGTATTCAGCGGGATGGTGGAGACCCAGTACTTC	CASSVFSGMVETQYF
NA	TRBV5-1	16	TRBJ2-7	TRBD1	TGCGCCAGCAGCTTAGGTCTGGGACAGGAGGCCTACGAGCAGTACTTC	CASSLGLGQEAYEQYF
many	TRBV12-3/TRBV12-4	14	TRBJ1-1	TRBD1	TGTGCCAGCAGCCGTGGACAGGGATGGACTGAAGCTTTCTTT	CASSRGQGWTEAFF
few	TRBV15	15	TRBJ2-4	NA	TGTGCCACCAGCAGAGATTTAGAAGCCAAAAACATTCAGTACTTC	CATSRDLEAKNIQYF
once	TRBV20-1	15	TRBJ2-7	TRBD2	TGCAGTGTCCCCGGAACTAGCGGGAGTTTCTACGAGCAGTACTTC	CSVPGTSGSFYEQYF
few	TRBV7-2	16	TRBJ1-5	TRBD1	TGTGCCAGCAGCCCCGGAGGGGGACAGGGGAATCAGCCCCAGCATTTT	CASSPGGGQGNQPQHF
NA	TRBV15	13	TRBJ2-5	NA	TGTGCCACCAGCAGAGCTGGGAGGGAGACCCAGTACTTC	CATSRAGRETQYF
few	TRBV6-4	16	TRBJ2-3	NA	TGTGCCAGCAGTGACCGGGGCGGGTTTAGCACAGATACGCAGTATTTT	CASSDRGGFSTDTQYF
NA	TRBV20-1	15	TRBJ2-6	NA	TGCAGTGCTACTTCCCCCAACCTTGGGGCCAACGTCCTGACTTTC	CSATSPNLGANVLTF
NA	TRBV20-1	17	TRBJ2-2	TRBD1	TGCAGTGCTAGAGGCGGTGGCGGACAGGGGGACACCGGGGAGCTGTTTTTT	CSARGGGGQGDTGELFF
NA	TRBV15	16	TRBJ2-1	TRBD1	TGTGCCACCAGCAGAGATAGGGGGCAGGGGCCCTCCGAGCAGTTCTTC	CATSRDRGQGPSEQFF